Many counts were recorded for the clone carrying this TCR beta chain. TCRdb reprocessed the RACE reads with MiXCR, giving one entry per CDR3 protein. Of roughly 380,000 distinct CDR3 sequences in the sample, more than 4.5% were seen once. The record originates from a study of human T cells and chemical hapten exposure. Germline CDR1 and CDR2: SEHNR and FQNEAQ (reference sequence). V lost 1 base and J lost 4, with 14 bases in between. The CDR3 extends over 16 amino acids. Sample time point: pre-sensitization, week 0. Sample treatment: therapeutic diphenylcyclopropenone sensitization with weekly scalp DPC. The drawing of blood occurred before each patch test was applied.

The receptor's source is a woman in her forties or fifties with alopecia areata. Some clones in this sample may be carry-over from other donors' samples. The chain links TRBV7-9 to TRBJ2-1, with D perhaps TRBD2 (6 bases). Sample: whole blood, taken in connection with sensitization to the hapten diphenylcyclopropenone (DPC). CDR3 region: CASSLVGGKNYNEQFF. For the CDR3, the DNA is TGTGCCAGCAGCTTAGTGGGCGGGAAGAATTACAATGAGCAGTTCTTC.